The 3 T cell receptor beta chains below all came from one sample that was sequenced in a study of cytomegalovirus exposure and HLA in healthy donors (dated by TCRdb to 2016 to 2017). To prepare the library, the immunoSEQ multiplex PCR assay was applied. For the multiplex PCR, a mixture combining 60 forward primers for TCR Vbeta segments and 13 reverse primers for TCR Jbeta segments was used. The immuneACCESS repertoire file appears here via TCRdb, limited to in-frame rearrangements. These files lack a portion of the clones; in checked studies, under half of the deficit traces to unresolved V genes, and the cause of the others is not known. Within this sample are about 140,000 clones, with roughly three quarters of them counted one time only. Jointly, the top ten make up approximately 4% of the sample. Sequencing used PBMCs. The receptors were gathered from a man younger than 35 in good health and CMV-seronegative.

This clone has a single count. This sequence joins TRBV5-4 and TRBJ1-2; the match to TRBD1 covers 7 bases. With V trimmed by 5 bases and J by 8 bases, 12 bases remained unmatched. CDR1 and CDR2 (germline): SGHNT, YYREEE (reference sequence). CDR3 length equals 14 residues. Here the CDR3 reads CASSNRGGGEGYTF. As DNA, the CDR3 is TGTGCCAGCAGTAACCGTGGAGGGGGCGAGGGCTACACCTTC.

J is TRBJ1-2 and V is TRBV7-9; possible D gene TRBD1, 6 bases. This CDR3 is 14 amino acids long. Deletions cut 5 bases from V and 4 bases from J, with 14 bases between. Germline CDR1 is SEHNR and CDR2 is FQNEAQ (reference sequence). CDR3 loop: CASSHGQGTYGYTF. The DNA for the CDR3 is TGTGCCAGCAGCCACGGGCAGGGGACCTATGGCTACACCTTC.

This chain links TRBV19 with TRBJ2-2, with 8 bases fitting TRBD1. Germline V gene lookup returns CDR1 LNHDA and CDR2 SQIVND (reference sequence). With 7 bases clipped from V and 4 bases from J, the junction kept 11 bases outside the gene matches. There are 16 residues in the CDR3. CDR3 sequence reads: CASNAGGVWGTGELFF. In DNA, the CDR3 is TGTGCCAGTAATGCAGGGGGCGTGTGGGGCACCGGGGAGCTGTTTTTT.